The TCR beta chain described here comes from a study of Graves' ophthalmopathy and Graves' hyperthyroidism. For repertoire sequencing, the TCR beta CDR3 regions were amplified from RNA transcripts. After a first-round RT-PCR with HTBI primers, a second-round multiplex PCR was run. One entry per CDR3 protein, called by TCRdb with MiXCR from the multiplex PCR reads. The sample shows 200,000 to 250,000 distinct CDR3 sequences, 20% to 25% of them seen only once. CDR1 is LNHDA and CDR2 is SQIVND in the germline V gene (reference sequence). This CDR3 is built from 13 residues. V lost 8 bases to trimming and J lost 6 bases, with 14 bases between them. None of the included patients had other autoimmune diseases, uncontrolled infections, pregnancy or lactation, as these led to exclusion. Each diagnosis was determined on the basis of clinical symptoms, serum thyroxine, TRAb, thyroid ultrasound and orbital computed tomography. More than 7.5 ml of fresh blood yielded the PBMCs by density gradient.

Study conclusions and caveats: Most expanded thyroid clonotypes above 0.001 frequency also appeared in blood.

On this clonotype: What it recognizes is unknown.

V usage is TRBV19 and J usage is TRBJ2-4; the D is unclear. The material sequenced was peripheral blood. This TCR was sampled from a woman aged 45-65 years with Graves' ophthalmopathy. CDR3 bases: TGTGCCAGTCGCCAATCGGAAAGAAACATTCAGTACTTC. As protein: CASRQSERNIQYF.